This paragraph covers one T cell receptor beta chain sequence. V was pared by 2 bases and J by 0 bases, with 5 bases between. Germline V CDR1 and CDR2: MDHEN, SYDVKM. The CDR3 is 14 residues long. The data belong to a study of blood T cell repertoires in COVID-19. The overall study: Samples representing acute and convalescent COVID-19 were sourced from the United States, Italy and Spain.

The assay was immunoSEQ multiplex PCR, and TCRdb's table has in-frame clones only and misses some. The sample comprises some 140,000 clones, around three quarters of which are singletons, and around 3.3% rests with the top ten. The genes are TRBV28 and TRBJ1-3; D is unclear. The receptor was isolated from a man aged 55 to 69 with acute or convalescent COVID-19. The sequenced sample was peripheral blood. The CDR3 is CASSLRGSGNTIYF. The CDR3, as DNA: TGTGCCAGCAGTTTACGGGGCTCTGGAAACACCATATATTTT.